The 10 T cell receptor beta chains presented below share a single source sample, sequenced in a study of blood T cell repertoires in COVID-19. Some clones are missing from TCRdb's copy, which holds only in-frame ones; the method was immunoSEQ multiplex PCR. The profile covers roughly 120,000 clones, with 80% to 90% appearing a single time and 28% taken by the ten largest. The sequencing sample was made of peripheral blood. The receptors were sampled from a man between 65 and 80 years old with active or convalescent COVID-19.

This sequence joins TRBV19 and TRBJ1-6; 8 bases line up with TRBD1. V was pared by 7 bases and J by 6 bases, with 5 bases of the junction left unmatched. There are 14 residues in the CDR3. CDR1 LNHDA and CDR2 SQIVND come from the germline V gene (reference sequence). In nucleotides, the CDR3 is TGTGCCAGTAATCAGGGGGCGGGTAATTCACCCCTCCACTTT. This gives the protein CASNQGAGNSPLHF.

This clone was found once. The chain is built from TRBV11-3 and TRBJ2-3; D is ambiguous. V shed 5 bases and J shed 4 bases, with 10 bases lying between them. Germline V lookup: CDR1 SGHNT, CDR2 YENEEA. This CDR3 region has 13 residues. The CDR3 spells CASSVLLSDTQYF. The CDR3 DNA sequence: TGTGCCAGCAGCGTCTTATTATCAGATACGCAGTATTTT.

This chain joins TRBV19 and TRBJ2-1, with 11 bases lining up with TRBD2. The CDR3 is 17 residues long. V dropped 5 bases and J dropped 7; count of bases not matched to a gene: 13. Germline lookup yields CDR1 LNHDA and CDR2 SQIVND (reference sequence). The CDR3 coding sequence is TGTGCCAGTAGTCCCCGAGTAGCGGGAGGGAGAGGGAATGAGCAGTTCTTC. It encodes CASSPRVAGGRGNEQFF.

The chain combines TRBV14 with TRBJ2-7; possible D gene TRBD1, 6 bases. Germline V gene data show CDR1 as SGHDN and CDR2 as FVKESK. The CDR3 sequence is 14 residues long. Between the trimmed V and J ends, which lost 4 bases and 0 bases, there was a span of 10 bases. The CDR3 spells CASSLYRDSYEQYF. CDR3 coding DNA: TGTGCCAGCAGCCTATACAGGGACTCCTACGAGCAGTACTTC. Using reference TRBV14 and TRBJ2-7 for the parts outside the CDR3, the full variable domain is EAGVTQFPSHSVIEKGQTVTLRCDPISGHDNLYWYRRVMGKEIKFLLHFVKESKQDESGMPNNRFLAERTGGTYSTLKVQPAELEDSGVYFCASSLYRDSYEQYFGPGTRLTVT.

The rearrangement links TRBV11-2 to TRBJ2-7; 14 bases are shared with TRBD2. The CDR3 has 14 residues. Losses at the gene ends were 5 bases for V and 12 bases for J; bases not matched to a gene: 9. CDR1 and CDR2 (germline): SGHAT, FQNNGV. The CDR3 coding sequence is TGTGCCAGCAGCCTAGGACTAGCGGGAGGAGGGGGGTACTTC. This gives the protein CASSLGLAGGGGYF.

The chain recombines TRBV24-1 with TRBJ1-2; 8 bases match TRBD1. The CDR3 sequence is 13 residues long. J lost 6 bases, V lost 4 bases, and 3 bases had no gene match. Germline V gene data show CDR1 as KGHDR and CDR2 as SFDVKD. This chain's CDR3 is CATSDAGQDGYTF. In DNA, the CDR3 is TGTGCCACCAGTGACGCGGGACAGGATGGCTACACCTTC.

The chain links TRBV2 to TRBJ1-5; a weak D match, TRBD1 (6 bases). There are 12 residues in the CDR3. The germline V gene has CDR1 SNHLY and CDR2 FYNNEI. The V and J ends lost 3 bases and 7 bases respectively, with 7 bases between them. CDR3 nucleotide sequence: TGTGCCAGCAGTGACGACAGGCAGCCCCAGCATTTT. Translated: CASSDDRQPQHF.

V gene TRBV7-3 combines with J gene TRBJ2-1; 8 bases align to TRBD2. J lost 7 bases, V lost 4 bases, and 9 bases had no gene match. The CDR3 runs to 15 residues. Germline CDR1 and CDR2: SGHTA and FQGTGA. The CDR3 sequence is CASSSEAGGFNEQFF. The CDR3 nucleotides are TGTGCCAGCAGCTCCGAGGCGGGAGGCTTTAATGAGCAGTTCTTC.

The chain is built from TRBV4-1 and TRBJ2-1, with D tentatively TRBD2 (6 bases). From germline, CDR1 is MGHRA and CDR2 YSYEKL. Trimming shortened V by 4 bases and J by 6 bases, and 13 bases separated the two germline ends. CDR3 length: 14 amino acids. The CDR3 DNA sequence: TGCGCCAGCAGCCGCGGGGCACAGCTCAATGAGCAGTTCTTC. Protein product: CASSRGAQLNEQFF.

CDR3 in amino acids: CASSLPGYNEQFF. The CDR3 DNA is TGTGCCAGCAGTCTCCCAGGGTACAATGAGCAGTTCTTC. This rearrangement joins TRBV28 to TRBJ2-1; tentatively, D is TRBD1 (5 bases). The CDR3 length is 13 residues. Germline V gene sequence: CDR1 MDHEN, CDR2 SYDVKM. V was pared by 5 bases and J by 4 bases, with 9 bases between. The whole variable domain, remainder taken from reference TRBV28 and TRBJ2-1, is DVKVTQSSRYLVKRTGEKVFLECVQDMDHENMFWYRQDPGLGLRLIYFSYDVKMKEKGDIPEGYSVSREKKERFSLILESASTNQTSMYLCASSLPGYNEQFFGPGTRLTVL.